The 28 T cell receptor beta chains below come from one sample, sequenced in a study of T cells in Graves' hyperthyroidism and ophthalmopathy. Amplified regions were TCR beta CDR3 sequences from RNA transcripts. Initially, a first-round RT-PCR of the TCR CDR3 employed the HTBI primer set. TCRdb itself ran the multiplex PCR reads through MiXCR, one entry per CDR3 protein. In the table there are around 500,000 distinct CDR3 sequences, 12% to 15% of which are singletons. Sequences were obtained from blood. The source of these receptors is a woman aged 40 to 50 with Graves' hyperthyroidism.

This clonotype was seen at least ten times. The rearrangement links TRBV6-2 or TRBV6-3 to TRBJ2-7, with D unresolved. Germline V gene lookup returns CDR1 MNHEY and CDR2 SVGEGT. V shed 7 bases and J shed 3 bases, with 19 bases lying between them. CDR3 length: 15 residues. The DNA of the CDR3 is TGTGCCAGCACCAACCCCCGCGACAAGCACTACGAGCAGTACTTC. Translation: CASTNPRDKHYEQYF.

In its sample, this clonotype was seen many times. This chain links TRBV28 with TRBJ1-3; D perhaps matches TRBD1 (6 bases). The CDR3 sequence is 14 residues long. The germline V and J ends were trimmed by 3 bases and 0 bases, with 6 bases remaining between them. Germline values: CDR1 MDHEN, CDR2 SYDVKM. The CDR3 reads CASSFRGSGNTIYF. Written as DNA, the CDR3 is TGTGCCAGCAGTTTCAGGGGCTCTGGAAACACCATATATTTT.

This clonotype was observed at least ten times. The chain is built from TRBV28 and TRBJ2-5; a possible D gene is TRBD2 (5 bases). This CDR3 is 16 amino acids long. From germline, CDR1 is MDHEN and CDR2 SYDVKM. V was pared by 4 bases and J by 2 bases, with 17 bases between. The DNA of the CDR3 is TGTGCCAGCAGTTCCGAGCCCGGAGGTCCTCAAGAGACCCAGTACTTC. Amino acid sequence: CASSSEPGGPQETQYF. The full variable domain, rest sourced from reference TRBV28 and TRBJ2-5, is DVKVTQSSRYLVKRTGEKVFLECVQDMDHENMFWYRQDPGLGLRLIYFSYDVKMKEKGDIPEGYSVSREKKERFSLILESASTNQTSMYLCASSSEPGGPQETQYFGPGTRLLVL.

This clonotype was observed a few times. This rearrangement joins TRBV20-1 to TRBJ1-4; D ambiguous. With 1 base removed from V and 4 bases from J, the gap between germline ends came to 13 bases. The CDR3 covers 15 residues. The germline V gene has CDR1 DFQATT and CDR2 SNEGSKA (reference sequence). The CDR3 is CSARATRGVNEKLFF. The CDR3 DNA is TGCAGTGCTAGAGCGACTCGTGGGGTTAATGAAAAACTGTTTTTT.

At least ten counts were recorded for this clonotype. J is TRBJ1-1 and V is TRBV2, with D hard to call. The V end was cut by 3 bases, the J end by 2 bases, with 7 bases between. This CDR3 is built from 13 residues. Germline V gene sequence: CDR1 SNHLY, CDR2 FYNNEI. CDR3 in DNA: TGTGCCAGCAGTGAGTTGTCTAACACTGAAGCTTTCTTT. Protein: CASSELSNTEAFF. Full variable domain (outside the CDR3, taken from reference TRBV2 and TRBJ1-1): EPEVTQTPSHQVTQMGQEVILRCVPISNHLYFYWYRQILGQKVEFLVSFYNNEISEKSEIFDDQFSVERPDGSNFTLKIRSTKLEDSAMYFCASSELSNTEAFFGQGTRLTVV.

This clonotype was picked up many times. The chain uses TRBV29-1 and TRBJ1-2, with D tentatively TRBD1 (5 bases). CDR3 length equals 13 residues. V lost 1 base to trimming and J lost 2 bases, with 8 bases between them. Germline V gene sequence: CDR1 SQVTM, CDR2 ANQGSEA. CDR3 DNA sequence: TGCAGCGTTGAAGGGGGCCGGAACTATGGCTACACCTTC. It translates to CSVEGGRNYGYTF.

The sample holds a few counts of this clonotype. The chain carries TRBV29-1 and TRBJ2-2, with D possibly matching TRBD1 (5 bases). Germline-derived CDR1 and CDR2 are SQVTM and ANQGSEA. Trimming stripped 1 base from V and 4 bases from J, with 10 bases between. The CDR3 spans 14 residues. For the CDR3, the DNA is TGCAGCGTTGAAGCACCTCAGGGCACCGGGGAGCTGTTTTTT. It translates to CSVEAPQGTGELFF.

This clonotype came up many times. V usage is TRBV5-1 and J usage is TRBJ2-3; 7 bases map to TRBD2. This CDR3 contains 14 residues. With V trimmed by 2 bases and J by 3 bases, 3 bases remained unmatched. CDR1 and CDR2 (germline): SGHRS, YFSETQ. In nucleotides, the CDR3 is TGCGCCAGCAGCTTCATGGGAGGGACAGATACGCAGTATTTT. It encodes CASSFMGGTDTQYF.

This chain joins TRBV5-1 and TRBJ2-2; D remains ambiguous. The CDR3 covers 13 residues. V was pared by 0 bases and J by 6 bases, with 6 bases between. CDR1 and CDR2 (germline): SGHRS, YFSETQ. CDR3 in DNA: TGCGCCAGCAGCTTGGACTGGCCCGGGGAGCTGTTTTTT. Translating it yields CASSLDWPGELFF.

This clonotype was seen only a few times. V is TRBV7-6 and J is TRBJ2-3, with unresolved D. CDR3 length: 14 amino acids. V lost 3 bases and J 0 bases, leaving 7 bases between the germline ends. Germline lookup yields CDR1 SGHVS and CDR2 FNYEAQ. As DNA, the CDR3 is TGTGCCAGCAGCTTCTTGGACAGCACAGATACGCAGTATTTT. Protein: CASSFLDSTDTQYF.

Concerning this clonotype: This may be a read error: a much more frequent sequence differs by one nucleotide. This chain connects TRBV12-3 or TRBV12-4 to TRBJ2-2; D unresolved. V was trimmed by 7 bases and J by 0 bases, leaving 12 bases between them. The CDR3 extends over 15 amino acids. The CDR3 reads CASTPGTANTGELFF. CDR3 bases: TGTGCCAGCACCCCGGGCACCGCGAACACCGGGGAGCTGTTTTTT.

The table lists this clonotype with many counts. This chain links TRBV10-3 with TRBJ1-1, with 7 bases fitting TRBD1. CDR3 length: 13 amino acids. The germline CDR1 and CDR2 sequences are ENHRY and SYGVKD. The V segment lost 7 bases and the J segment 1 base; nucleotides outside the gene matches: 3. CDR3 in DNA: TGTGCCATCAAACAGGGGCCGAACACTGAAGCTTTCTTT. This translates into CAIKQGPNTEAFF.

In its sample, this clonotype was seen a few times. The gene calls are TRBV20-1 and TRBJ1-2, with 9 bases that match TRBD1. Germline CDR1 is DFQATT and CDR2 is SNEGSKA (reference sequence). CDR3 length: 12 residues. J lost 6 bases, V lost 8 bases, and 7 bases had no gene match. The CDR3 DNA is TGCAGTACGAAACAGGGGGCCCATGGCTACACCTTC. Protein: CSTKQGAHGYTF.

As concerns this clonotype: A much larger clone lies one base from this, so it may be a read error. The chain couples TRBV18 to TRBJ2-7; D is unresolved. Germline V CDR1 and CDR2: KGHSH, LQKENI. Trimming left V 3 bases short and J 5 bases short, with 11 bases between. The CDR3 loop spans 13 amino acids. In DNA, the CDR3 is TGTGCCAGCTCACCGGCCACGGCCCACGAGCAGTACTTC. It encodes CASSPATAHEQYF.

This clonotype was recorded many times. This chain joins TRBV20-1 and TRBJ2-7; 9 nucleotides align to TRBD2. Germline CDR1 and CDR2: DFQATT and SNEGSKA (reference sequence). The CDR3 is 15 residues long. V gave up 3 bases and J gave up 3 bases; unmatched junction bases: 9. DNA for the CDR3: TGCAGTGCTAGCGGGTCGGGTAGCGGGAGCTACGAGCAGTACTTC. It codes for CSASGSGSGSYEQYF.

This clonotype was detected ten times or more. The chain links TRBV5-1 to TRBJ2-3; perhaps TRBD2 as D (5 bases). CDR3 length: 14 residues. Trimming took 3 bases from V and 4 from J, leaving 12 bases between them. From germline, CDR1 is SGHRS and CDR2 YFSETQ. In DNA, the CDR3 is TGCGCCAGCAGCTCACCGCCGGAGGCAGATACGCAGTATTTT. Protein sequence: CASSSPPEADTQYF.

J is TRBJ1-6 and V is TRBV6-2 or TRBV6-3; D is perhaps TRBD1 (5 bases). Trimming shortened V by 10 bases and J by 7 bases, and 17 bases separated the two germline ends. The V gene's germline CDR1 is MNHEY and CDR2 SVGEGT. The CDR3 spans 14 residues. In DNA form, the CDR3 reads TGTGCCACGCTGATCCAGGGAACCAATTCACCCCTCCACTTT. As protein: CATLIQGTNSPLHF.

This rearrangement joins TRBV7-2 to TRBJ2-3, with 8 bases that match TRBD2. Trimming cost V 5 bases and J 2 bases; bases outside gene matches: 12. The CDR3 consists of 17 residues. Germline lookup yields CDR1 SGHTA and CDR2 FQGNSA. As DNA, the CDR3 is TGTGCCAGCAGCCCCACTAACTTAGCGGGGAACACAGATACGCAGTATTTT. It translates to CASSPTNLAGNTDTQYF.

In this sample, this clonotype turned up many times. The genes are TRBV10-2 and TRBJ2-1; D is perhaps TRBD1 (5 bases). CDR1 is WSHSY and CDR2 is SAAADI in the germline V gene. CDR3 length: 14 residues. Trimming took 0 bases from V and 8 from J, leaving 11 bases between them. CDR3 amino acids: CASSESRQLDEQFF. CDR3 nucleotides: TGCGCCAGCAGTGAGTCGCGACAGCTCGATGAGCAGTTCTTC.

This clonotype was seen repeatedly, ten times or more. The genes are TRBV18 and TRBJ2-5; possibly TRBD1 or TRBD2 for D (5 bases each). The CDR3 totals 15 residues. The V and J ends lost 0 bases and 5 bases respectively, with 13 bases between them. Per the germline V gene, CDR1 is KGHSH and CDR2 is LQKENI. In nucleotides, the CDR3 is TGTGCCAGCTCACCACCTGCAGGGACGAGGGAGACCCAGTACTTC. This translates into CASSPPAGTRETQYF.

In this sample, this clonotype turned up many times. The chain has TRBV2 and TRBJ2-7, with TRBD2 matching 8 bases. The V and J ends lost 7 bases and 8 bases, in that order; junction bases with no gene match: 10. The CDR3 extends over 13 amino acids. Per the germline V gene, CDR1 is SNHLY and CDR2 is FYNNEI. The DNA of the CDR3 is TGTGCCAGCACAACCTTCGGGAGGGAAAAGCAGTACTTC. The encoded protein is CASTTFGREKQYF.

Ten or more counts support this clonotype. The chain recombines TRBV2 with TRBJ2-7, with D uncertain. Germline CDR1 reads SNHLY; CDR2 reads FYNNEI. V lost 4 bases to trimming and J lost 6 bases, with 10 bases between them. The CDR3 totals 12 residues. CDR3 in amino acids: CASSGETSEQYF. In DNA form, the CDR3 reads TGTGCCAGCAGTGGAGAAACGTCCGAGCAGTACTTC.

This clonotype was seen many times. DNA of the CDR3: TGTGCCATCAGTGAGTTCGCAGAGAATGAGCAGTTCTTC. Its translation is CAISEFAENEQFF. V usage is TRBV10-3 and J usage is TRBJ2-1; unclear D gene. The germline CDR1 and CDR2 sequences are ENHRY and SYGVKD. The ends were cut back, 1 base at V and 7 bases at J, with 8 bases in the middle. The CDR3 has 13 residues.

This clonotype appeared a few times. This sequence joins TRBV19 and TRBJ1-1; TRBD1 matches 8 bases. Germline trimming cut 4 bases from V and 6 bases from J; bases unmatched to any gene: 7. CDR1 and CDR2 (germline): LNHDA, SQIVND (reference sequence). The CDR3 is made up of 14 amino acids. The CDR3 here is CASSRTGLRAEAFF. In nucleotides, the CDR3 is TGTGCCAGTAGTAGGACAGGGCTAAGGGCTGAAGCTTTCTTT.

This clonotype was seen only a few times. The chain employs TRBV20-1 and TRBJ2-7; D is unresolved. CDR1 is DFQATT and CDR2 is SNEGSKA in the germline V gene (reference sequence). Trimming shortened V by 7 bases and J by 0 bases, and 13 bases separated the two germline ends. The CDR3 has 13 residues. The CDR3 reads CSVMGPSSYEQYF. In DNA, the CDR3 is TGCAGTGTTATGGGTCCTAGCTCCTACGAGCAGTACTTC.

The V gene is TRBV4-2, the J gene TRBJ2-1; D is uncertain. The V gene lost 1 base and the J gene lost 10 bases, with 8 bases spanning the gap. The CDR3 spans 12 residues. Germline CDR1 and CDR2: LGHNA and YNFKEQ. The CDR3 reads CASSQGGPEQFF. CDR3 DNA: TGTGCCAGCAGCCAAGGGGGTCCCGAGCAGTTCTTC.

The sample holds a few counts of this clonotype. The chain links TRBV20-1 to TRBJ2-7; D might be TRBD1 (5 bases). V lost 4 bases and J lost 3, with 16 bases in between. Germline CDR1 DFQATT, CDR2 SNEGSKA (reference sequence). The CDR3 is made up of 14 amino acids. CDR3 amino acids: CSATQAGKIYEQYF. DNA for the CDR3: TGCAGTGCTACCCAGGCAGGGAAGATCTACGAGCAGTACTTC.

The genes are TRBV7-3 and TRBJ2-1; TRBD2 matches at 14 bases. The ends lost 5 bases at V and 6 bases at J; junction bases unmatched: 6. There are 16 residues in the CDR3. The V gene's germline CDR1 is SGHTA and CDR2 FQGTGA. CDR3 coding DNA: TGTGCCAGCAGCGGAGGACTAGCGGGGGGTCTCAATGAGCAGTTCTTC. Encoded protein: CASSGGLAGGLNEQFF.